This T cell receptor (beta chain) came from a study of shared clonotypes between healthy human individuals. This CDR3 has 16 residues. Trimming shortened V by 5 bases and J by 4 bases, and 18 bases separated the two germline ends. The V gene's germline CDR1 is MNHNY and CDR2 SVGAGI (reference sequence). TCRdb's copy holds only in-frame clones and misses some; the assay was immunoSEQ multiplex PCR. The sample holds about 2.1 million clones; 85% to 95% are singletons and the top ten take roughly 1.7%. Terminally differentiated effector memory CD45RA+ cells were excluded by CCR7 positive selection of CD45RO-negative cells. Study-wide findings and caveats: Naive subsets generally had larger estimated richness than memory subsets. The naive CD4 repertoires of several donors were compared, and around 5% of clonotypes were shared.

To note about this clone: Its antigen remains unidentified.

The rearrangement links TRBV6-6 to TRBJ1-3; TRBD1 might be the D (5 bases). This TCR was recovered from a man between 18 and 29 years old in good health. Some clones in this sample may be carry-over from other donors' samples. Input material: naive CD8+ T cells from PBMCs. As DNA, the CDR3 is TGTGCCAGCAGTAACCTCTCAGAGGGGCAAGGAAACACCATATATTTT. Translation: CASSNLSEGQGNTIYF.